The 10 T cell receptor beta chains below come from one sample, sequenced in a study of CD8 T cells in Susac syndrome. RNA totalling roughly 0.45 to 1 ug underwent reverse transcription with random hexamers. TCRdb redid the calling of the immunoSEQ multiplex PCR reads with MiXCR, one entry per CDR3 protein. Altogether 150,000 to 200,000 distinct CDR3 sequences are present, under 95% being singletons, with the ten largest covering more than 0.08%. Source material: CD4+ T cells from PBMCs. These receptors were taken from a human donor with multiple sclerosis.

This chain connects TRBV7-2 to TRBJ2-7; D unclear. The length of the CDR3 is 13 residues. CDR1 is SGHTA and CDR2 is FQGNSA in the germline V gene. Trimming stripped 5 bases from V and 0 bases from J, with 8 bases between. The CDR3 here is CASSEGVSYEQYF. In DNA, the CDR3 is TGTGCCAGCAGCGAAGGCGTCTCCTACGAGCAGTACTTC.

This clonotype was seen only once. This sequence joins TRBV5-1 and TRBJ2-3; 9 bases are a match to TRBD1. CDR1 and CDR2 (germline): SGHRS, YFSETQ. V was pared by 3 bases and J by 2 bases, with 4 bases of the junction left unmatched. The CDR3 spans 15 residues. The CDR3 coding sequence is TGCGCCAGCAGCTCGGGACAGGGATACACAGATACGCAGTATTTT. Its translation is CASSSGQGYTDTQYF.

The gene calls are TRBV5-1 and TRBJ1-1; maybe TRBD1 (6 bases). The germline V gene encodes CDR1 SGHRS and CDR2 YFSETQ. V was pared by 0 bases and J by 1 base, with 10 bases between. CDR3 length: 15 residues. The CDR3 bases are TGCGCCAGCAGCTTGGAAGGGGGGAAGAACACTGAAGCTTTCTTT. Translation gives CASSLEGGKNTEAFF.

The chain links TRBV18 to TRBJ2-4; D uncertain. Germline V gene sequence: CDR1 KGHSH, CDR2 LQKENI. Between the trimmed V and J ends, which lost 5 bases and 7 bases, there was a span of 18 bases. The CDR3 has 15 amino acids. CDR3 in DNA: TGTGCCAGCTCAACCAGGACGGCCGACAAGAACATTCAGTACTTC. Encoded protein: CASSTRTADKNIQYF.

This sequence joins TRBV29-1 and TRBJ2-1; 11 bases are shared with TRBD2. Unmatched junction bases numbered 12, after V lost 5 bases and J lost 6 bases. This CDR3 spans 16 amino acids. CDR1 is SQVTM and CDR2 is ANQGSEA in the germline V gene. The CDR3 loop reads CSVLGGTSGNINEQFF. The DNA of the CDR3 is TGCAGCGTTCTTGGAGGGACTAGCGGTAACATCAATGAGCAGTTCTTC.

The chain employs TRBV5-6 and TRBJ2-1, with 15 bases fitting TRBD2. The V and J ends lost 4 bases and 9 bases, in that order; junction bases with no gene match: 5. There are 15 residues in the CDR3. Germline values: CDR1 SGHDT, CDR2 YYEEEE. The DNA of the CDR3 is TGTGCCAGCAGCCGTGGGACTAGCGGGAGGTTTGAGCAGTTCTTC. Amino acids: CASSRGTSGRFEQFF.

The V gene is TRBV5-1, the J gene TRBJ2-2; D is unresolved. CDR1 and CDR2 from the germline V gene are SGHRS and YFSETQ. V lost 6 bases to trimming and J lost 0 bases, with 15 bases between them. This CDR3 is built from 16 residues. The CDR3 spells CASNPDPTSNTGELFF. The CDR3, as DNA: TGCGCCAGCAACCCGGACCCGACATCGAACACCGGGGAGCTGTTTTTT.

The chain is built from TRBV5-1 and TRBJ2-2, with D perhaps assigned TRBD1 or TRBD2 (5 bases each). The germline CDR1 and CDR2 sequences are SGHRS and YFSETQ. This CDR3 contains 14 residues. Trimming left V 4 bases short and J 6 bases short, with 13 bases between. In nucleotides, the CDR3 is TGCGCCAGCAGCGACCAACTGGGGGCCGGGGAGCTGTTTTTT. Its protein is CASSDQLGAGELFF.

The rearrangement links TRBV9 to TRBJ1-2; tentatively, D is TRBD1 (6 bases). The CDR3 is 14 amino acids. The V gene lost 4 bases and the J gene lost 6 bases, with 16 bases spanning the gap. Per germline, CDR1 SGDLS and CDR2 YYNGEE. CDR3 coding DNA: TGTGCCAGCAGCAAGAGGACAGCAGACCATGGCTACACCTTC. This gives the protein CASSKRTADHGYTF.

The CDR3 nucleotides read TGTGCCAGCAGTCTCTCCGGGACAGATGAAAAACTGTTTTTT. As protein: CASSLSGTDEKLFF. The chain uses TRBV6-6 and TRBJ1-4; 7 positions agree with TRBD1. After removal of 5 bases from V and 6 bases from J, the junction contained 6 bases not matched to a gene. CDR1 is MNHNY and CDR2 is SVGAGI in the germline V gene (reference sequence). The CDR3 extends over 14 amino acids.